The rows below give T cell receptor beta chains drawn from one sample of a study of blood T cell repertoires in COVID-19. The method was immunoSEQ multiplex PCR; TCRdb's version includes in-frame clones alone and lacks a portion of them. The sample lists about 140,000 clones, almost 90% occurring once. What was sequenced was peripheral blood. Source of these receptors: a man between 45 and 60 years old with active or convalescent COVID-19. Each CDR3 is given with its conserved first and last residue. D genes are given only for firm matches. The size field is filled for only some rows; it gives once, few, many or a size class.

j_gene	abundance	d_gene	v_gene	CDR3nt	CDR3aa
TRBJ2-1	.	TRBD2	TRBV11-2	TGTGCCAGCAGCTTAGGGGGCAGAGGGGGACTAGCAGACAATGAGCAGTTCTTC	CASSLGGRGGLADNEQFF
TRBJ2-3	few	.	TRBV6-1	TGTGCCAGCAGTGAATCCCACAGGGATCCAGATACGCAGTATTTT	CASSESHRDPDTQYF
TRBJ2-3	once	TRBD2	TRBV4-2	TGTGCCAGCAGCCAAGCAGGGGCGGGAGGGCATCTCACAGATACGCAGTATTTT	CASSQAGAGGHLTDTQYF
TRBJ1-2	.	.	TRBV6-5	TGTGCCAGCAGCGGGAGACAGCGATCTAACTATGGCTACACCTTC	CASSGRQRSNYGYTF
TRBJ2-1	.	TRBD1	TRBV2	TGTGCCAGCAATACTCCCGGGACAGGGGCATACAATGAGCAGTTCTTC	CASNTPGTGAYNEQFF
TRBJ1-2	.	TRBD1	TRBV6-5	TGTGCCAGCAGTTACACGGGACAGGGGGCTGGCTACACCTTC	CASSYTGQGAGYTF
TRBJ1-2	.	.	TRBV6-2/TRBV6-3	TGTGCCAGCAGCTTTACAAGAGGGATGGGCTACACCTTC	CASSFTRGMGYTF
TRBJ2-5	once	.	TRBV4-1	TGCGCCAGCAGCCAAGATTGGGGCGGCCAAGAGACCCAGTACTTC	CASSQDWGGQETQYF
TRBJ2-7	.	.	TRBV12-3/TRBV12-4	TGTGCCAGCAGTTTAAGTCAACAGTACGAGCAGTACTTC	CASSLSQQYEQYF
TRBJ2-1	.	.	TRBV6-2/TRBV6-3	TGTGCCAGCAGTTATCCGAACGCGAACAATGAGCAGTTCTTC	CASSYPNANNEQFF
TRBJ1-1	few	.	TRBV24-1	TGTGCCACCAGTGATTTTTCCAGTCCTGAAGCTTTCTTT	CATSDFSSPEAFF
TRBJ1-5	few	.	TRBV2	TGTGCCAGCAGTGCCCAGGGCAACAATCAGCCCCAGCATTTT	CASSAQGNNQPQHF
TRBJ2-3	.	.	TRBV5-4	TGTGCCAGCAGCTTGGCAGGTAGCACAGATACGCAGTATTTT	CASSLAGSTDTQYF
TRBJ2-7	.	.	TRBV4-1	TGCGCCAGCAGTGTCGGTGCGGGACCTCCGTACGAGCAGTACTTC	CASSVGAGPPYEQYF
TRBJ2-7	.	.	TRBV12-3/TRBV12-4	TGTGCCAGCAGACCGGACGGGGGAGAGCAGTACTTC	CASRPDGGEQYF
TRBJ2-5	.	TRBD1	TRBV3-1/TRBV3-2	TGTGCCAGCAGCCCCGGGGCTCAGGGGGCTTTAGAGACCCAGTACTTC	CASSPGAQGALETQYF
TRBJ2-7	.	.	TRBV5-6	TGTGCCAGCAGCTTGATCTCGTCTATTTCGGCCTACGAGCAGTACTTC	CASSLISSISAYEQYF
TRBJ1-5	few	TRBD1	TRBV6-2/TRBV6-3	TGTGCCAGCAGTCTTGGTAGTACAGGGGCGAGCAATCAGCCCCAGCATTTT	CASSLGSTGASNQPQHF
TRBJ2-7	.	.	TRBV6-5	TGTGCCAGCAGGACAGGAGTCGCCGGGGACGAGCAGTACTTC	CASRTGVAGDEQYF
TRBJ1-6	.	.	TRBV29-1	TGCAGCGTTCAACGGGGTAGGGATTCACCCCTCCACTTT	CSVQRGRDSPLHF
TRBJ1-5	.	.	TRBV18	TGTGCCAGCCCCGACACAAATCAGCCCCAGCATTTT	CASPDTNQPQHF
TRBJ1-2	once	.	TRBV29-1	TGCAGCGTTGCAAGCTCTACTAACTATGGCTACACCTTC	CSVASSTNYGYTF
TRBJ1-3	.	.	TRBV28	TGTGCCAGCAGGGGCGCCGGGAACACTTTTGGGGACACCATATATTTT	CASRGAGNTFGDTIYF
TRBJ2-1	.	.	TRBV27	TGTGCCAGCAGTCTCGCCGGGACTTCTTCCTACAATGAGCAGTTCTTC	CASSLAGTSSYNEQFF
TRBJ1-1	.	.	TRBV30	TGTGCCTGGAGTGTACGGGGGAACACTGAAGCTTTCTTT	CAWSVRGNTEAFF
TRBJ2-7	.	TRBD1	TRBV19	TGTGCCAGTAGCCTAACCGGGACAGGGACCTACGAGCAGTACTTC	CASSLTGTGTYEQYF
TRBJ2-7	few	TRBD2	TRBV9	TGTGCCAGCAGCCCCCGGACTAGCGGGACCGTCTACGAGCAGTACTTC	CASSPRTSGTVYEQYF
TRBJ1-4	.	.	TRBV6-5	TGTGCCAGCAGTTACTCGAGAGGAGCGCGCGAAAAACTGTTTTTT	CASSYSRGAREKLFF
TRBJ1-5	.	TRBD1	TRBV28	TGTGCCAGCAGCAAGACACCGGGACAGGGCTGGGTTAGCAATCAGCCCCAGCATTTT	CASSKTPGQGWVSNQPQHF
TRBJ1-5	.	.	TRBV7-8	TGTGCCAGCAAGGGAGGGGGCAATCAGCCCCAGCATTTT	CASKGGGNQPQHF
TRBJ2-5	.	.	TRBV3-1/TRBV3-2	TGTGCCGTCCACGAGAGGGAGAAAAGGGAGACCCAGTACTTC	CAVHEREKRETQYF
TRBJ2-7	.	TRBD1	TRBV30	TGTGCCTTGCGGACAGGGAACTACGAGCAGTACTTC	CALRTGNYEQYF
TRBJ2-1	.	.	TRBV19	TGTGCCAGTGGAAAAAGGGAGGGGGGCTACAATGAGCAGTTCTTC	CASGKREGGYNEQFF